The sequence of this T cell receptor beta chain was determined in a study of T cells in Graves' hyperthyroidism and ophthalmopathy. Study overall: Peripheral blood was collected at initial diagnosis, before any treatment. General study points: The model made its ophthalmopathy prediction, and onset followed a median 6.5 months later. Most thyroid clonotypes that were expanded above 0.001 also turned up in blood.

Only a few counts were recorded for this clonotype. The antigen is unknown. Trimming cost V 6 bases and J 0 bases, with 12 bases left between them. Germline V CDR1 and CDR2: MNHNS, SASEGT. The CDR3 runs to 15 residues. Regions amplified from RNA transcripts were the TCR beta CDR3 regions. Carried out on the TCR CDR3, a first-round RT-PCR used the HTBI primer set. MiXCR, applied by TCRdb to the multiplex PCR reads, yields one record per CDR3 protein. The sample records hundreds of thousands of distinct CDR3 sequences, about a sixth being singletons. Sample: blood. The rearrangement uses TRBV6-1 and TRBJ1-5; TRBD1 is a possible D gene (5 bases). The sequence was collected from a woman in her forties with Graves' ophthalmopathy. The DNA of the CDR3 is TGTGCCAGCAGGACAGAGAGTTATAGCAATCAGCCCCAGCATTTT. Translating gives CASRTESYSNQPQHF.